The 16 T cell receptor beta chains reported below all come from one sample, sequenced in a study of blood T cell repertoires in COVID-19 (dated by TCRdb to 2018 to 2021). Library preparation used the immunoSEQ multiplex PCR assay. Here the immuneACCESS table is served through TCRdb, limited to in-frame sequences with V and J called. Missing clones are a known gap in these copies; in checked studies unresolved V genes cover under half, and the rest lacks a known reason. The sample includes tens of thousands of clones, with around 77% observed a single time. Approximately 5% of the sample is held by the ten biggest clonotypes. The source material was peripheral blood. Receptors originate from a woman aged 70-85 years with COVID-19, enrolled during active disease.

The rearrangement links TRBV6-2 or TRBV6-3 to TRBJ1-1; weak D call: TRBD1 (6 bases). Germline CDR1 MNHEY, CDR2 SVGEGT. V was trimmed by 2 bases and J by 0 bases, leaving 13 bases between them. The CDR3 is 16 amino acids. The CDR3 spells CASSYTGSWVNTEAFF. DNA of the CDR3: TGTGCCAGCAGTTACACAGGGTCGTGGGTGAACACTGAAGCTTTCTTT.

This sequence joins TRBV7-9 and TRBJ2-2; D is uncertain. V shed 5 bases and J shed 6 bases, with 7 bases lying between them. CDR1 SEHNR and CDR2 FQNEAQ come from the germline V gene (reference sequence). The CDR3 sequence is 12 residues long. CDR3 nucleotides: TGTGCCAGCAGCCCCGCAGCCGGGGAGCTGTTTTTT. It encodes CASSPAAGELFF.

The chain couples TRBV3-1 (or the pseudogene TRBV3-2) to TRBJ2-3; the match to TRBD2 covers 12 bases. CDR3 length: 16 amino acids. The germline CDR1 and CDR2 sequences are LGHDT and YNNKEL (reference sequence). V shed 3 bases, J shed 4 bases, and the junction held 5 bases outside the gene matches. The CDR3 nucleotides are TGTGCCAGCAGCCACGGACTAGCGGGGAGTCCAGATACGCAGTATTTT. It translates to CASSHGLAGSPDTQYF.

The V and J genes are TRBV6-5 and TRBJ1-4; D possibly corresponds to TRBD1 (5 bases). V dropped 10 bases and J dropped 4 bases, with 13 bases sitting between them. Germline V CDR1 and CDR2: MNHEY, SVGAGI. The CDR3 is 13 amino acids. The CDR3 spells CAIGTSFNEKLFF. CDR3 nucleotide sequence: TGTGCCATAGGGACTTCCTTTAATGAAAAACTGTTTTTT.

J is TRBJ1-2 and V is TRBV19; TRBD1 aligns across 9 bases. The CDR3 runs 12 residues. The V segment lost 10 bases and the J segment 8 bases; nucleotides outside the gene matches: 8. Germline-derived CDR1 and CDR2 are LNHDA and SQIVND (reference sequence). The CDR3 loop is CATTGGFGGYTF. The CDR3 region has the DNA TGTGCCACTACAGGGGGCTTTGGCGGCTACACCTTC.

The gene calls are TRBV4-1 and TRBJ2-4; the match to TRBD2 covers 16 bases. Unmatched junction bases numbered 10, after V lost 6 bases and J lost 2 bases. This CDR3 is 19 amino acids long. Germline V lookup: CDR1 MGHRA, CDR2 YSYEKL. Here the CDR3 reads CASSHAGTSGGASKNIQYF. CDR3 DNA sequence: TGCGCCAGCAGTCATGCCGGGACTAGCGGGGGGGCGTCCAAAAACATTCAGTACTTC.

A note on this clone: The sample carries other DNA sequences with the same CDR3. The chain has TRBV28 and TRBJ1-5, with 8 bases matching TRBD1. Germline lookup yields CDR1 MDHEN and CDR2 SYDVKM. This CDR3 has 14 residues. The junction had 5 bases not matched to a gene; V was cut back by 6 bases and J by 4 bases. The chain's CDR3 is CASRTGASNQPQHF. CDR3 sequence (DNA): TGTGCCAGCAGGACAGGGGCTTCAAATCAGCCCCAGCATTTT.

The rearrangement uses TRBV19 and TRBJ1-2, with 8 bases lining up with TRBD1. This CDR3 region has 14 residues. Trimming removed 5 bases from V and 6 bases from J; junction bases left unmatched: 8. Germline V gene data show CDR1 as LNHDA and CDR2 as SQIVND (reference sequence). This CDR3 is CASSSWTGRDGYTF. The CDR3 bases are TGTGCCAGTAGTTCTTGGACAGGGCGTGATGGCTACACCTTC.

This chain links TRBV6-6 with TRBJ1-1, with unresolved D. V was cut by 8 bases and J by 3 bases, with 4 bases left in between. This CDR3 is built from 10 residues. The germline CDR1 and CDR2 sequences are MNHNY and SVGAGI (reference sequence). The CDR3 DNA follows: TGTGCCAGCCAGGACACTGAAGCTTTCTTT. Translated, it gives CASQDTEAFF.

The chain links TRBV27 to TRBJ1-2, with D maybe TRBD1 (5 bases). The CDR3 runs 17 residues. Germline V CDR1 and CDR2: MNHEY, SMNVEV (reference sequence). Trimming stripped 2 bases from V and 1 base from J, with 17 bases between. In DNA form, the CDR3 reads TGTGCCAGCAGTTTAGGTCCCGGGGGGATAAATAACTATGGCTACACCTTC. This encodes CASSLGPGGINNYGYTF.

The CDR3 nucleotides read TGTGCCAGCAACACGGGGGGGCGGAATGGCTACACCTTC. Protein: CASNTGGRNGYTF. The chain couples TRBV7-2 to TRBJ1-2, with TRBD1 as a possible D gene (6 bases). Trimming stripped 7 bases from V and 6 bases from J, with 15 bases between. The CDR3 length is 13 residues. Germline V gene data show CDR1 as SGHTA and CDR2 as FQGNSA.

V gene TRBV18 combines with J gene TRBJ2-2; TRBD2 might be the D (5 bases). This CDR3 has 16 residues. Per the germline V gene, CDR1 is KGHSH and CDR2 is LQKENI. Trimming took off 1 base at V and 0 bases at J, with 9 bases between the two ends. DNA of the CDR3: TGTGCCAGCTCACCACGGCGACTACCGAACACCGGGGAGCTGTTTTTT. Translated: CASSPRRLPNTGELFF.

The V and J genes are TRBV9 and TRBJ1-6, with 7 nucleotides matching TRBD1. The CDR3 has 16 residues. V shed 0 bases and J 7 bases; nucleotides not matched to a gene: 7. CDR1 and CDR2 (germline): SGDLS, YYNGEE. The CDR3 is CASSVGGQRGNSPLHF. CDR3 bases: TGTGCCAGCAGCGTAGGGGGACAGAGGGGGAATTCACCCCTCCACTTT.

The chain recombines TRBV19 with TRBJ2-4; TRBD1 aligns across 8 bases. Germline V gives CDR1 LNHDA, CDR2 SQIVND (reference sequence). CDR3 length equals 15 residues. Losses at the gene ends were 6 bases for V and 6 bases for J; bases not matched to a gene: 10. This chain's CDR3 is CASRAGGAVANIQYF. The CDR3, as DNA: TGTGCCAGTAGAGCAGGGGGCGCAGTGGCAAACATTCAGTACTTC.

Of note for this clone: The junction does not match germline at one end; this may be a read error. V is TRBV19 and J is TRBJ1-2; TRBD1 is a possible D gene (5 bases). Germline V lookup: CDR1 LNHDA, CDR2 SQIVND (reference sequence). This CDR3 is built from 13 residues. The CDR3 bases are TGTGCCAGTAGTCTAGACAGTCTCTATGGCTACACCTTC. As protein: CASSLDSLYGYTF.

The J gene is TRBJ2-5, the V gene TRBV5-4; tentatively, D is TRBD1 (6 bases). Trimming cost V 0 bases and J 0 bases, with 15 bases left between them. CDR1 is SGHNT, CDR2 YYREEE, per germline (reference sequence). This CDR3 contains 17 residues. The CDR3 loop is CASSLAGVAANQETQYF. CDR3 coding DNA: TGTGCCAGCAGCTTGGCAGGGGTTGCTGCTAACCAAGAGACCCAGTACTTC.